These T cell receptor beta chains were read from a single sample in a study of CD8+ T cells in alopecia areata. The assay was immunoSEQ multiplex PCR, and TCRdb's table has in-frame clones only and misses some. The data show 170,000 or so clones, roughly 53% seen once. Sample: CD8+ T cells sorted from blood, taken at week 24, from a patient treated with tofacitinib. These receptor sequences come from a human donor with alopecia areata. The CDR3 runs from the conserved cysteine through the conserved F or W. D genes are given only for firm matches. Only part of the rows carry a size: once, few, many, or a class if the clone is expanded.

J: TRBJ2-4; V: TRBV4-3; D: TRBD1; size: few; DNA: TGCGCCAGCAGCCAAGTGGCGACAGGGGCCATTCAGTACTTC; CDR3: CASSQVATGAIQYF
J: TRBJ1-2; V: TRBV30; D: TRBD1; size: NA; DNA: TGTGCCTGGACCCCCGGCAGGGGGGCCTTCTATGGCTACACCTTC; CDR3: CAWTPGRGAFYGYTF
J: TRBJ2-1; V: TRBV29-1; D: NA; size: NA; DNA: TGCAGCGCAGAGGTTGGGGATGAGCAGTTCTTC; CDR3: CSAEVGDEQFF
J: TRBJ1-5; V: TRBV27; D: NA; size: few; DNA: TGTGCCAGCAGTTCAAGGTATAGCAATCAGCCCCAGCATTTT; CDR3: CASSSRYSNQPQHF
J: TRBJ1-1; V: TRBV27; D: NA; size: few; DNA: TGTGCCAGCAGTTCGGGAGGTCCTGAAGCTTTCTTT; CDR3: CASSSGGPEAFF
J: TRBJ2-5; V: TRBV4-3; D: NA; size: NA; DNA: TGCGCCAGCAGCCAAGTAGTGGGGTACCAAGAGACCCAGTACTTC; CDR3: CASSQVVGYQETQYF
J: TRBJ2-2; V: TRBV7-3; D: TRBD1; size: many; DNA: TGTGCCAGCAGCCCGTCGGGACAGGTGAACACCGGGGAGCTGTTTTTT; CDR3: CASSPSGQVNTGELFF
J: TRBJ2-1; V: TRBV6-5; D: NA; size: NA; DNA: TGTGCCAGCAGTTACTCTGACAATGAGCAGTTCTTC; CDR3: CASSYSDNEQFF
J: TRBJ1-1; V: TRBV27; D: TRBD1; size: NA; DNA: TGTGCCAGCAGTGTCACAGGGGGGCATAACACTGAAGCTTTCTTT; CDR3: CASSVTGGHNTEAFF
J: TRBJ1-6; V: TRBV15; D: NA; size: NA; DNA: TGTGCCACCAGCGAGTTACCCGCATTTGAACCCCTCCACTTT; CDR3: CATSELPAFEPLHF
J: TRBJ2-2; V: TRBV19; D: TRBD1; size: NA; DNA: TGTGCCGCCGGACAGGGCTCCGGGGAGCTGTTTTTT; CDR3: CAAGQGSGELFF
J: TRBJ2-3; V: TRBV14; D: NA; size: NA; DNA: TGTGCCAGCAGTACGTCCCATCTAGCTACGCAGTATTTT; CDR3: CASSTSHLATQYF
J: TRBJ1-5; V: TRBV30; D: NA; size: NA; DNA: TGTGCCTGGAGTTCAGGAGGGGGCAATCAGCCCCAGCATTTT; CDR3: CAWSSGGGNQPQHF
J: TRBJ2-1; V: TRBV6-1; D: NA; size: NA; DNA: TGTGCCAGCAGTTTACAGGGTCAGTTCTTC; CDR3: CASSLQGQFF
J: TRBJ1-1; V: TRBV7-2; D: NA; size: NA; DNA: TGTGCCAGCAGCTTAGGGAGGGGAGTGAACACTGAAGCTTTCTTT; CDR3: CASSLGRGVNTEAFF
J: TRBJ2-1; V: TRBV7-9; D: NA; size: few; DNA: TGTGCCAGCAGCGAACTAGACAATGAGCAGTTCTTC; CDR3: CASSELDNEQFF
J: TRBJ2-7; V: TRBV29-1; D: NA; size: NA; DNA: TGCAGCGTTACAATCAACTACGAGCAGTACTTC; CDR3: CSVTINYEQYF
J: TRBJ1-2; V: TRBV7-9; D: NA; size: NA; DNA: TGTGCCAGCAGCCCCGACGGGAACTATGGCTACACCTTC; CDR3: CASSPDGNYGYTF
J: TRBJ2-5; V: TRBV7-2; D: NA; size: once; DNA: TGTGCCAGCAGCTTAGGTGGGACCCAGTACTTC; CDR3: CASSLGGTQYF
J: TRBJ1-1; V: TRBV7-9; D: TRBD1; size: many; DNA: TGTGCCAGCAGCCCACCTCAGGGGGTTACTGAAGCTTTCTTT; CDR3: CASSPPQGVTEAFF
J: TRBJ1-1; V: TRBV27; D: NA; size: NA; DNA: TGTGCCAGCAGTTCACTAACCGGGCCACGCTTTGGCGCTTTCTTT; CDR3: CASSSLTGPRFGAFF
J: TRBJ1-2; V: TRBV9; D: NA; size: NA; DNA: TGTGCCAGCAGCCCCCATATTTCCCGGGGCGATGGCTACACCTTC; CDR3: CASSPHISRGDGYTF